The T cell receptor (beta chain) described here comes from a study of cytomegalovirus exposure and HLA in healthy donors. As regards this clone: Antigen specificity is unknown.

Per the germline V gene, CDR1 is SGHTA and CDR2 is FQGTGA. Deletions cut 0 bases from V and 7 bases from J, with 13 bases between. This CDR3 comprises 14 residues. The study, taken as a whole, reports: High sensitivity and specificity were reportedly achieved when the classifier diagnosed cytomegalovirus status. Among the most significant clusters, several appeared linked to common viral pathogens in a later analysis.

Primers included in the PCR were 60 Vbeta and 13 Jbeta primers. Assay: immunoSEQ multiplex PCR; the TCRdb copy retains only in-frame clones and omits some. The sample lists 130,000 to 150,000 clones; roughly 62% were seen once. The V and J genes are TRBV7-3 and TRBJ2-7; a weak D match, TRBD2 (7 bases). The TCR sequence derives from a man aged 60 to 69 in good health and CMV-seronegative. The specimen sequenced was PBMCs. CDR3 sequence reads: CASSLTGGASEQYF. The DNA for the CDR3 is TGTGCCAGCAGCTTAACAGGGGGGGCAAGTGAGCAGTACTTC.